This T cell receptor beta chain was recorded in a study of response to subunit inactivated influenza vaccine listed by TCRdb under 2018. In the study overall: The study used deep quantitative T cell receptor repertoire profiling to track responses to a trivalent subunit inactivated influenza vaccine.

Library method: RT-PCR. The reads were generated on an Illumina HiSeq 2500. TCRdb handled the public reads itself, with Q25 trimming in fastp and clone calling in MiXCR, and kept productive beta chains. Identical CDR3 proteins give one entry, which carries the most common genes and DNA. Counted in this sample were 500,000 to 600,000 distinct CDR3 sequences; under 15% of them appeared once. The ten largest clones take up around 14% of the sample. Study-level results and caveats: According to the authors, only a limited number of new T cells may be recruited by each seasonal influenza vaccination.

About this clonotype: It has no known antigen specificity. The sample holds no much larger clone one base away, and base qualities are not on file.

According to the study, the label for this sample's time point signals: approximately 45 days after influenza vaccine administration. The receptor's source is a middle-aged man who received an inactivated influenza vaccine. Donor details come from another sample of the same person, matched by shared clones. Sample: PBMCs from blood, taken 40 to 50 days after vaccination.

At the DNA level, the sequence is TGTGCCAGCAGCGTAGGTCGGGCTAGCGGGGGTCTTTACAATGAGCAGTTCTTC. Protein translation: CASSVGRASGGLYNEQFF. The chain couples TRBV9 to TRBJ2-1, with 10 bases aligning to TRBD2. The CDR3 has 18 amino acids, counting the end cysteine and phenylalanine. The CDR3 DNA has 54 bases and is translated from base 1. V is pruned by 0 bases and J by 4 bases, leaving 10 bases of the junction without a gene match. The germline V gene supplies CDR1 SGDLS and CDR2 YYNGEE.